The TCR beta chain under discussion was sequenced for a study of OX40 agonist ivuxolimab in advanced cancers. Study-level information: The patients got ivuxolimab, which is an agonistic anti-OX40 (CD134) antibody. Three patients, one with hepatocellular carcinoma and two with cutaneous melanoma, achieved partial responses.

Blood specimens came from baseline, cycle 4 day 1, and cycle 7 day 1. Comment on this clone: Its antigen remains unidentified.

This table comes from immunoSEQ multiplex PCR, and its TCRdb copy is limited to in-frame clones, with some not included. This table has some 49,000 clones, about 85% appearing once. With 4 bases clipped from V and 0 bases from J, the junction kept 9 bases outside the gene matches. In germline, CDR1 is SGHKS, CDR2 YYEKEE (reference sequence). This CDR3 has 17 residues. Notes on the study in general: The study found among the lowest clonal expansion in partial responders at 0.1-3.0 mg/kg.

This clonotype originated in an adult with an advanced solid tumor such as melanoma, head and neck, liver or kidney cancer. The chain is built from TRBV5-5 and TRBJ2-1, with TRBD2 matching over 8 bases. The material was CD4+ or CD8+ T cells sorted from blood, obtained in a trial of the OX40 agonist ivuxolimab. CDR3 loop: CASSQGLVMGSYNEQFF. The CDR3 DNA reads TGTGCCAGCAGCCAGGGACTAGTGATGGGCTCCTACAATGAGCAGTTCTTC.